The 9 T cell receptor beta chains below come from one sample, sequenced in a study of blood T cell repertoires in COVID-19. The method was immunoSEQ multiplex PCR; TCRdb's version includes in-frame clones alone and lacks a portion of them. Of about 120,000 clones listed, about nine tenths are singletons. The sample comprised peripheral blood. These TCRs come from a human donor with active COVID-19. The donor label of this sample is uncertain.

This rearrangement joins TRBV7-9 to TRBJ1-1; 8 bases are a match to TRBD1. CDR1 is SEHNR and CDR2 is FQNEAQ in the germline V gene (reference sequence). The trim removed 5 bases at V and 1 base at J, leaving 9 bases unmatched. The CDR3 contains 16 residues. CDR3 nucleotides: TGTGCCAGCAGCGCCAGACGGGACAGGACGAACACTGAAGCTTTCTTT. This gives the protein CASSARRDRTNTEAFF.

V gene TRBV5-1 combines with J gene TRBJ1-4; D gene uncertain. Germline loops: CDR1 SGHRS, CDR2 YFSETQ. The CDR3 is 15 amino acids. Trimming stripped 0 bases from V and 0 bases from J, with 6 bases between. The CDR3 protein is CASSLAGATNEKLFF. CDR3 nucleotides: TGCGCCAGCAGCTTGGCAGGCGCAACTAATGAAAAACTGTTTTTT.

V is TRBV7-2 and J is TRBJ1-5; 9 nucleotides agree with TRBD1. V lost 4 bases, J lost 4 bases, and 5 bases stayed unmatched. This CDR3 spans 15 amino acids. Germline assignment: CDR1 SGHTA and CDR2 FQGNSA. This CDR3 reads CASSSGTGFNQPQHF. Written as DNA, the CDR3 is TGTGCCAGCAGCTCTGGGACAGGGTTTAATCAGCCCCAGCATTTT.

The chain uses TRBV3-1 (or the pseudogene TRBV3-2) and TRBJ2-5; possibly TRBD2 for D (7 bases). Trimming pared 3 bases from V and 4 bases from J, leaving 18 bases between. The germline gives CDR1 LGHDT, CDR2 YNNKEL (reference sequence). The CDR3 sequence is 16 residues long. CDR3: CASSHFSEGGSETQYF. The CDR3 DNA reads TGTGCCAGCAGCCATTTCTCCGAGGGGGGGTCAGAGACCCAGTACTTC.

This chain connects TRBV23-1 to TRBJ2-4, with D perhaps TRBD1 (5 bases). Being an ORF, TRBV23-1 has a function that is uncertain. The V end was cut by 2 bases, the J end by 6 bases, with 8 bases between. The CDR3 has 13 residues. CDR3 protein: CASSQQGVNIQYF. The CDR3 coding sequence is TGCGCCAGCAGTCAACAAGGGGTAAACATTCAGTACTTC.

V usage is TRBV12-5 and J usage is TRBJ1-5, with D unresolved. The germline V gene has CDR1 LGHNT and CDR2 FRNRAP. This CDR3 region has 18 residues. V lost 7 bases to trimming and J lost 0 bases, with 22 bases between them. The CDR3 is CASAQRDEDRYSNQPQHF. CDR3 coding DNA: TGTGCTAGTGCCCAACGAGACGAGGATAGATATAGCAATCAGCCCCAGCATTTT. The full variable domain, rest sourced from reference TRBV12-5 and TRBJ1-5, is DARVTQTPRHKVTEMGQEVTMRCQPILGHNTVFWYRQTMMQGLELLAYFRNRAPLDDSGMPKDRFSAEMPDATLATLKIQPSEPRDSAVYFCASAQRDEDRYSNQPQHFGDGTRLSIL.

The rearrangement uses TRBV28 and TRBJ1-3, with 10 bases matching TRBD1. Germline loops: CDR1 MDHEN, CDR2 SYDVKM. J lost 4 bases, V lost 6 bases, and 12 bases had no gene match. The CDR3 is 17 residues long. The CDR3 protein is CASRTPRGQGSGNTIYF. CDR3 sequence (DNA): TGTGCCAGCAGGACCCCTCGGGGACAGGGGAGCGGAAACACCATATATTTT.

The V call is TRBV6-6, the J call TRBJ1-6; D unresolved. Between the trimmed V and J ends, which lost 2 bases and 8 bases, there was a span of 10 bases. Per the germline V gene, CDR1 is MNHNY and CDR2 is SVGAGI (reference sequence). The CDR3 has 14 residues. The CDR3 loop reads CASSYRGWDSPLHF. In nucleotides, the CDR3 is TGTGCCAGCAGTTACCGAGGTTGGGATTCACCCCTCCACTTT.

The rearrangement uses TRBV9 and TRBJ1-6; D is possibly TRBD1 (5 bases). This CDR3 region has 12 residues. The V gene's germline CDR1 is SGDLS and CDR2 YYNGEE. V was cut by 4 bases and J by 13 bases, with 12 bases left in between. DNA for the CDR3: TGTGCCAGCAGCTCGGGGGGAGTCCCCCTCCACTTT. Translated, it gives CASSSGGVPLHF.